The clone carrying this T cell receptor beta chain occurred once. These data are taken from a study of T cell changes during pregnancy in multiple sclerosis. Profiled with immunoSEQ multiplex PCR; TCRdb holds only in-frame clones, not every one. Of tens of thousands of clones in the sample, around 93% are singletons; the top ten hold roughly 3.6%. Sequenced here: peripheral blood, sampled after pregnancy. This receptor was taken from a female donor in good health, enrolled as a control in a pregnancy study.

The CDR3 DNA follows: TGTGCCAGCAGCGGGGAACAGGGGTACACTGAAGCTTTCTTT. It is translated as CASSGEQGYTEAFF. V gene TRBV5-4 combines with J gene TRBJ1-1; the match to TRBD1 covers 7 bases. V lost 4 bases to trimming and J lost 3 bases; unmatched junction nucleotides: 6. The CDR3 is 14 residues long. The V gene's germline CDR1 is SGHNT and CDR2 YYREEE (reference sequence).